One sample yielded the 4 T cell receptor beta chains listed below, sequenced in a study of T cell changes during pregnancy in multiple sclerosis. Profiling relied on immunoSEQ multiplex PCR, and the TCRdb table lists in-frame clones only, not all of them. The sample shows roughly 99,000 clones, roughly 90% of them seen only once. The sample here was peripheral blood, taken in the third trimester of pregnancy. The receptor set was obtained from a female donor in good health, enrolled as a control in a pregnancy study.

The chain uses TRBV6-6 and TRBJ1-1; a weak D match, TRBD1 (5 bases). The CDR3 spans 15 residues. V lost 7 bases and J 1 base, leaving 16 bases between the germline ends. Per the germline V gene, CDR1 is MNHNY and CDR2 is SVGAGI (reference sequence). CDR3 region: CASTGRDQKNTEAFF. CDR3 DNA: TGTGCCAGCACAGGCAGGGATCAGAAGAACACTGAAGCTTTCTTT.

The chain employs TRBV19 and TRBJ2-7, with TRBD1 matching over 8 bases. With V trimmed by 4 bases and J by 0 bases, 5 bases remained unmatched. CDR1 is LNHDA, CDR2 SQIVND, per germline (reference sequence). The CDR3 is made up of 15 amino acids. For the CDR3, the DNA is TGTGCCAGTAGTAGCCACAGGGGGAGCTCCTACGAGCAGTACTTC. Translating gives CASSSHRGSSYEQYF.

The rearrangement joins TRBV10-3 to TRBJ1-2, with 9 positions matching TRBD1. This CDR3 is 12 amino acids long. V lost 11 bases, J lost 8 bases, and 9 bases stayed unmatched. The germline gives CDR1 ENHRY, CDR2 SYGVKD. The CDR3 protein is CAGDRDRDGYTF. The CDR3, as DNA: TGTGCCGGGGACCGGGACAGGGACGGCTACACCTTC.

To note about this clone: Other DNA sequences of this sample code for an identical CDR3. This chain connects TRBV6-5 to TRBJ1-2; a possible D gene is TRBD1 (6 bases). The CDR3 loop spans 13 amino acids. Trimming cost V 5 bases and J 2 bases, with 9 bases left between them. From germline, CDR1 is MNHEY and CDR2 SVGAGI. The CDR3 coding sequence is TGTGCCAGCAGTAGTACAGGGAACTATGGCTACACCTTC. As protein: CASSSTGNYGYTF.